What follows is one T cell receptor beta chain and its context. Its antigen is as yet unknown. The read is 3 residues too short to cover the CDR3 end, so that end is filled in from the germline J gene. This specimen belongs to a study of T cell clonality in common variable immunodeficiency. Study-wide points: Fewer deletions and N-nucleotide insertions were reportedly seen in common variable immunodeficiency TCR beta sequences. The cause of increased CVID clonality remains unclear without subpopulation sequencing.

Heparinized whole blood, about 5 to 9 ml, came from each donor. Germline V gives CDR1 SNHLY, CDR2 FYNNEI. The CDR3 is made up of 13 amino acids. V lost 8 bases to trimming and J lost 8 bases, with 16 bases between them. Control and CVID samples contributed equal amounts of genomic DNA. Data came from immunoSEQ multiplex PCR; TCRdb stores just in-frame clones and leaves some out. Sampling found about 39,000 clones, none seen once. The rearrangement uses TRBV2 and TRBJ2-1, with TRBD2 as a possible D gene (5 bases). The receptor was derived from a person aged 18 to 70 in good health. The sample consisted of peripheral blood mononuclear cells. CDR3 loop: CASPLLDGDEQFF. The sequenced part of the CDR3 DNA is TGTGCCAGCCCCCTACTAGACGGCGATGAG.